The rows below give T cell receptor beta chains drawn from one sample of a study of shared clonotypes between healthy human individuals. Data came from immunoSEQ multiplex PCR; TCRdb stores just in-frame clones and leaves some out. The sample lists a few million clones; roughly 92% were seen once. Source material: naive CD4+ T cells from PBMCs. The receptor source for this set is a man aged 18 to 29 in good health. Some clones in this sample may be carry-over from other donors' samples. Each CDR3 is given with its conserved first and last residue. The D gene is left open where the match is weak. Rows give clone size only sometimes, using once, few, many, or a class for an expanded clone.

TRBV5-1	15	once	TRBD2	TRBJ2-7	CASSLEVAGVGEQYF	TGCGCCAGCAGCTTGGAGGTAGCGGGAGTGGGCGAGCAGTACTTC
TRBV11-2	13	.	TRBD2	TRBJ2-1	CASSLAGSHEQFF	TGTGCCAGCAGCCTAGCGGGATCTCATGAGCAGTTCTTC
TRBV4-2	13	.	.	TRBJ2-2	CASSRPDARELFF	TGTGCCAGCAGCCGACCAGACGCCCGGGAGCTGTTTTTT
TRBV5-1	16	.	TRBD2	TRBJ2-5	CASSLVAGGNQETQYF	TGCGCCAGCAGCTTGGTGGCGGGAGGGAACCAAGAGACCCAGTACTTC
TRBV14	15	.	.	TRBJ1-1	CASSQRGWSNTEAFF	TGTGCCAGCAGCCAGAGGGGTTGGTCGAACACTGAAGCTTTCTTT
TRBV19	12	once	TRBD1	TRBJ1-1	CASSDRDLEAFF	TGTGCCAGCTCGGACAGGGATCTTGAAGCTTTCTTT
TRBV19	16	.	TRBD1	TRBJ2-1	CASRIGRDRGRDEQFF	TGTGCCAGTAGGATTGGCCGGGACAGGGGGCGCGATGAGCAGTTCTTC
TRBV5-1	16	.	.	TRBJ2-6	CASSRDGFSGANVLTF	TGCGCCAGCAGCCGGGACGGCTTCTCTGGGGCCAACGTCCTGACTTTC
TRBV7-2	14	.	.	TRBJ2-2	CASSLGILTGELFF	TGTGCCAGCAGCTTAGGGATCCTTACCGGGGAGCTGTTTTTT
TRBV9	15	.	.	TRBJ2-2	CASSVLAVNTGELFF	TGTGCCAGCAGCGTACTGGCGGTTAACACCGGGGAGCTGTTTTTT
TRBV6-4	16	.	.	TRBJ2-2	CASSTAPFLNTGELFF	TGTGCCAGCAGCACAGCTCCGTTCTTGAACACCGGGGAGCTGTTTTTT
TRBV6-5	14	.	TRBD2	TRBJ2-7	CASVRLAGGSEQYF	TGTGCCAGCGTCCGACTAGCGGGAGGAAGCGAGCAGTACTTC
TRBV9	14	.	TRBD1	TRBJ2-5	CATAAGQGSETQYF	TGTGCCACCGCTGCCGGACAGGGCTCAGAGACCCAGTACTTC
TRBV7-9	16	.	TRBD1	TRBJ1-2	CASSLGGQGANYGYTF	TGTGCCAGCAGCTTAGGGGGACAGGGGGCGAACTATGGCTACACCTTC
TRBV5-6	16	once	.	TRBJ2-3	CASSPEGTTSTDTQYF	TGTGCCAGCAGCCCCGAGGGGACAACTAGCACAGATACGCAGTATTTT
TRBV30	14	.	.	TRBJ1-5	CAWSDRSPNQPQHF	TGTGCCTGGAGTGACAGGAGCCCCAATCAGCCCCAGCATTTT
TRBV28	16	.	TRBD1	TRBJ2-3	CASSFRQGGHTDTQYF	TGTGCCAGCAGTTTCCGACAGGGGGGGCACACAGATACGCAGTATTTT
TRBV5-1	16	.	TRBD2	TRBJ2-5	CASSLDGSGSGETQYF	TGCGCCAGCAGCTTGGATGGTAGCGGGAGCGGAGAGACCCAGTACTTC
TRBV5-1	13	.	.	TRBJ1-1	CASSFRVRTEAFF	TGCGCCAGCAGCTTCAGGGTTCGGACTGAAGCTTTCTTT
TRBV6-6	13	.	.	TRBJ2-1	CASNEGSYNEQFF	TGTGCCAGCAATGAGGGGTCCTACAATGAGCAGTTCTTC
TRBV2	13	few	.	TRBJ1-1	CASSGGWGTEAFF	TGTGCCAGCAGTGGCGGGTGGGGCACTGAAGCTTTCTTT
TRBV4-3	17	.	TRBD2	TRBJ2-4	CASSHRLAGVAKNIQYF	TGCGCCAGCAGCCATAGACTAGCGGGAGTAGCCAAAAACATTCAGTACTTC
TRBV18	13	.	.	TRBJ2-7	CASSPDRVGEQYF	TGTGCCAGCTCCCCCGATAGGGTGGGAGAGCAGTACTTC
TRBV15	12	.	.	TRBJ1-2	CATSENRVGYTF	TGTGCCACCAGCGAAAACAGGGTTGGCTACACCTTC
TRBV20-1	11	.	.	TRBJ2-5	CSVRRQETQYF	TGCAGTGTCAGGCGACAAGAGACCCAGTACTTC
TRBV28	15	once	.	TRBJ2-2	CASSNKGPNTGELFF	TGTGCCAGCAGTAATAAGGGCCCGAACACCGGGGAGCTGTTTTTT
TRBV2	13	.	.	TRBJ2-5	CASSVSPQMTQYF	TGTGCCAGCAGTGTGTCGCCTCAGATGACCCAGTACTTC
TRBV7-2	11	.	.	TRBJ2-1	CASSLGGVPFF	TGTGCCAGCAGCTTAGGAGGGGTTCCGTTCTTC
TRBV7-9	14	once	.	TRBJ2-7	CASSLGPTIDEQYF	TGTGCCAGCAGCTTAGGGCCAACCATAGACGAGCAGTACTTC
TRBV6-1	15	.	.	TRBJ2-3	CASSGEAASTDTQYF	TGTGCCAGCAGTGGGGAAGCGGCTAGCACAGATACGCAGTATTTT
TRBV7-2	15	.	TRBD2	TRBJ2-7	CASSSPSGRAYEQYF	TGTGCCAGCAGCTCCCCCAGCGGGAGGGCCTACGAGCAGTACTTC
TRBV7-9	14	.	.	TRBJ1-1	CASSLRTVWTEAFF	TGTGCCAGCAGCTTACGGACAGTATGGACTGAAGCTTTCTTT
TRBV2	12	.	TRBD2	TRBJ2-5	CASSESSGAQYF	TGTGCCAGCAGTGAGTCTAGCGGGGCGCAGTACTTC
TRBV6-5	15	.	.	TRBJ1-2	CASSGSGPPYYGYTF	TGTGCCAGCAGTGGCTCTGGCCCACCATACTATGGCTACACCTTC
TRBV19	15	.	.	TRBJ2-1	CASSATDRFNNEQFF	TGTGCCAGTAGTGCCACTGACAGGTTTAACAATGAGCAGTTCTTC
TRBV6-4	13	.	.	TRBJ2-7	CASSAKHYYEQYF	TGTGCCAGCAGTGCGAAGCATTACTACGAGCAGTACTTC
TRBV10-3	14	.	TRBD1	TRBJ1-2	CAIRRQGRDYGYTF	TGTGCCATCAGAAGACAGGGACGGGACTATGGCTACACCTTC
TRBV25-1	15	.	TRBD1	TRBJ2-3	CASSEHRGSTDTQYF	TGTGCCAGCAGTGAACACAGGGGATCCACAGATACGCAGTATTTT
TRBV6-5	12	.	TRBD1	TRBJ2-7	CATRQGAYEQYF	TGTGCCACCAGACAGGGGGCCTACGAGCAGTACTTC
TRBV2	13	.	.	TRBJ1-5	CASNRVVGQPQHF	TGTGCCAGCAACAGGGTGGTGGGTCAGCCCCAGCATTTT
TRBV28	15	.	.	TRBJ1-2	CASSFGGSGSDGYTF	TGTGCCAGCAGTTTTGGGGGGAGCGGTAGCGATGGCTACACCTTC
TRBV10-3	16	.	.	TRBJ2-7	CAISERVLEGGYEQYF	TGTGCCATCAGTGAGAGGGTACTAGAGGGGGGGTACGAGCAGTACTTC
TRBV7-2	15	.	.	TRBJ2-3	CASSLYGGGSDTQYF	TGTGCCAGCAGCTTATACGGGGGTGGCTCAGATACGCAGTATTTT
TRBV10-2	15	.	.	TRBJ1-2	CASSVEGEGYYGYTF	TGCGCCAGCAGTGTTGAGGGCGAGGGGTACTATGGCTACACCTTC
TRBV19	15	.	.	TRBJ2-7	CASKAGPEPSYEQYF	TGTGCCAGTAAGGCGGGCCCCGAGCCTTCCTACGAGCAGTACTTC
TRBV28	17	.	TRBD1	TRBJ2-7	CASSLSTGGVSMNEQYF	TGTGCCAGCAGTTTGTCCACAGGGGGAGTGAGTATGAACGAGCAGTACTTC
TRBV5-1	13	.	.	TRBJ2-3	CASSGYRANTQYF	TGCGCCAGCAGCGGCTACCGGGCGAATACGCAGTATTTT
TRBV7-9	15	.	.	TRBJ1-5	CASSQSAAGNQPQHF	TGTGCCAGCAGCCAGTCGGCGGCGGGCAATCAGCCCCAGCATTTT
TRBV11-2	16	.	.	TRBJ1-3	CASSLGPGFSGNTIYF	TGTGCCAGCAGCTTGGGTCCGGGGTTCTCTGGAAACACCATATATTTT
TRBV2	16	.	TRBD2	TRBJ2-5	CASSGGTSGNQETQYF	TGTGCCAGCAGTGGGGGTACTAGCGGGAACCAAGAGACCCAGTACTTC
TRBV4-2	16	.	TRBD2	TRBJ2-1	CASSQRGLAGYNEQFF	TGTGCCAGCAGCCAAAGGGGACTAGCGGGTTACAATGAGCAGTTCTTC
TRBV29-1	13	few	.	TRBJ1-2	CSVMSQGSNGYTF	TGCAGCGTTATGAGCCAGGGGAGTAATGGCTACACCTTC
TRBV11-3	13	.	.	TRBJ2-1	CASSLQKGNEQFF	TGTGCCAGCAGCCTCCAGAAGGGCAATGAGCAGTTCTTC
TRBV28	19	.	.	TRBJ1-6	CASRPSGQAPSSYNSPLHF	TGTGCCAGCAGGCCCTCGGGTCAGGCACCCAGCTCCTATAATTCACCCCTCCACTTT
TRBV28	15	.	.	TRBJ2-3	CASSPQGLSTDTQYF	TGTGCCAGCAGTCCACAGGGACTTAGCACAGATACGCAGTATTTT
TRBV6-6	14	.	.	TRBJ2-7	CASSPPPGGYEQYF	TGTGCCAGCAGTCCCCCCCCGGGCGGCTACGAGCAGTACTTC
TRBV5-1	15	.	TRBD2	TRBJ2-5	CASSLLAGGQETQYF	TGCGCCAGCAGCTTGCTAGCGGGGGGCCAAGAGACCCAGTACTTC